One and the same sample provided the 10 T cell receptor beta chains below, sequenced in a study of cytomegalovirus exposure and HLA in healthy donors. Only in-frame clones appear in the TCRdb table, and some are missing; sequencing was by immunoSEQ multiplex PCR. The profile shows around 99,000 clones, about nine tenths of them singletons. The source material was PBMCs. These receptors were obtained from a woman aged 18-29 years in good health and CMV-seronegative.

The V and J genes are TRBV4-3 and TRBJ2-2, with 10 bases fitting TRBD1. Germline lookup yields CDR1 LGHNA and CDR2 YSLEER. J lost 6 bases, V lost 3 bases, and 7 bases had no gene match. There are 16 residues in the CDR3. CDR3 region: CASSQGQGTFAGELFF. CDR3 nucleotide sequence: TGCGCCAGCAGCCAGGGACAGGGGACCTTCGCCGGGGAGCTGTTTTTT.

CDR3 DNA: TGTGCCAGAAGCTTGGAGGGGACAGGGGGCTTTGGCTACACCTTC. Protein product: CARSLEGTGGFGYTF. The genes are TRBV5-3 and TRBJ1-2, with 12 bases that match TRBD1. TRBV5-3 is reported as an ORF; its role is uncertain. The CDR3 loop spans 15 amino acids. V lost 0 bases and J lost 7; bases outside the gene matches: 4.

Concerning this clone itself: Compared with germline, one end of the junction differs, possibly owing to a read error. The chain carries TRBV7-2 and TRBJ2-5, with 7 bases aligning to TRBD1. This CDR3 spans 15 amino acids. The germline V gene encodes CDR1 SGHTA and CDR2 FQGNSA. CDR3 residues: CASTLDKGAQETQYF. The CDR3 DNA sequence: TGTGCCAGCACCTTAGATAAGGGGGCCCAAGAGACCCAGTACTTC.

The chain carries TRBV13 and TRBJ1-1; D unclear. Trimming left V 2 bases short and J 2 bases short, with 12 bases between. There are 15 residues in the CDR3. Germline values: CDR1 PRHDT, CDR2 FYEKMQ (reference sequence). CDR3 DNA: TGTGCCAGCAGCTTAATGGTAGCTCGAAACACTGAAGCTTTCTTT. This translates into CASSLMVARNTEAFF.

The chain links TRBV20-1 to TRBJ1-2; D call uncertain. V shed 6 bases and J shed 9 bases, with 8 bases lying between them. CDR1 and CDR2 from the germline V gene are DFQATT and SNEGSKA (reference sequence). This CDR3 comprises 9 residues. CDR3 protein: CSAIQSYTF. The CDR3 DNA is TGCAGTGCCATACAGAGCTACACCTTC.

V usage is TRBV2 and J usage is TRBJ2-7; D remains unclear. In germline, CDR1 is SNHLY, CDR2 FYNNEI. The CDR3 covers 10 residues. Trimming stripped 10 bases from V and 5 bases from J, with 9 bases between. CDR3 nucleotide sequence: TGTGCCACCCGTAGAGACGAGCAGTACTTC. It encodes CATRRDEQYF. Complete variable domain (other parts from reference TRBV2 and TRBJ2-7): EPEVTQTPSHQVTQMGQEVILRCVPISNHLYFYWYRQILGQKVEFLVSFYNNEISEKSEIFDDQFSVERPDGSNFTLKIRSTKLEDSAMYFCATRRDEQYFGPGTRLTVT.

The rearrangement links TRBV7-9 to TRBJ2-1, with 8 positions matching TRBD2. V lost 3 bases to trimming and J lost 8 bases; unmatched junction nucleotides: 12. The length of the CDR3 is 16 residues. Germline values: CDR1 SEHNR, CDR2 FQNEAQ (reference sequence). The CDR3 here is CASSLTRGGPGDEQFF. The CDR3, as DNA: TGTGCCAGCAGCTTGACCCGGGGGGGGCCGGGGGATGAGCAGTTCTTC.

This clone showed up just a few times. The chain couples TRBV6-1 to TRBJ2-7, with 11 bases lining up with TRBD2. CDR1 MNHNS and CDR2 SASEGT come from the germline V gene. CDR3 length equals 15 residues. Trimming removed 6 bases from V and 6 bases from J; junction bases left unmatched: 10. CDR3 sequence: CASSERTSGLAEQYF. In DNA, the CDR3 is TGTGCCAGCAGCGAACGGACTAGCGGGCTCGCCGAGCAGTACTTC.

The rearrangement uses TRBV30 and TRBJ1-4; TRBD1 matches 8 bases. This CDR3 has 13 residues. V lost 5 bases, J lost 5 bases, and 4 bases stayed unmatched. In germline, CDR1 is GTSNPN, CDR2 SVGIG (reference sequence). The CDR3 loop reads CAWDRGSNEKLFF. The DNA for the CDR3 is TGTGCCTGGGACAGGGGATCAAATGAAAAACTGTTTTTT. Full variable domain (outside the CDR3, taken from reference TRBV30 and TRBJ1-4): SQTIHQWPATLVQPVGSPLSLECTVEGTSNPNLYWYRQAAGRGLQLLFYSVGIGQISSEVPQNLSASRPQDRQFILSSKKLLLSDSGFYLCAWDRGSNEKLFFGSGTQLSVL.

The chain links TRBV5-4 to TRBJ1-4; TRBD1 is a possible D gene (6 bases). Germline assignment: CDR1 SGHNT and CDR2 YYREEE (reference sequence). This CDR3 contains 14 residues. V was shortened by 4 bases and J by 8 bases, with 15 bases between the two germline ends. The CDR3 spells CASSADLRGEKLFF. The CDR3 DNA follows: TGTGCCAGCAGCGCGGACCTAAGGGGGGAAAAACTGTTTTTT.